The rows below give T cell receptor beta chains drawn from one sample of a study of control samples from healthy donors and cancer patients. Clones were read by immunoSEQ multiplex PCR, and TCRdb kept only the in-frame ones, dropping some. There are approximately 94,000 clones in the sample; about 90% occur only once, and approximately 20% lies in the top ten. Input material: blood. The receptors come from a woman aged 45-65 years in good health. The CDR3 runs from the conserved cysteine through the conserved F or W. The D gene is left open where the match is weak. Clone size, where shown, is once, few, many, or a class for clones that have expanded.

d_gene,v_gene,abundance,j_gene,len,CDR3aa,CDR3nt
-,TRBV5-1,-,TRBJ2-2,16,CASSYTEIPFTGELFF,TGCGCCAGCAGCTATACAGAGATACCCTTCACCGGGGAGCTGTTTTTT
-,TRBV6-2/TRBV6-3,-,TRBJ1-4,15,CASSYGDSPNEKLFF,TGTGCCAGCAGTTACGGCGACAGTCCAAATGAAAAACTGTTTTTT
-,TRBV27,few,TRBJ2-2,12,CASSPLAGELFF,TGTGCCAGCAGTCCCTTAGCCGGGGAGCTGTTTTTT
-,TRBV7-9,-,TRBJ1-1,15,CASSPPRGVNTEAFF,TGTGCCAGCAGCCCCCCCCGAGGGGTGAACACTGAAGCTTTCTTT
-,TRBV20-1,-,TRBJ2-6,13,CSASFAGANVLTF,TGCAGTGCTAGTTTTGCTGGGGCCAACGTCCTGACTTTC
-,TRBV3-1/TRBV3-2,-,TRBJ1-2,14,CASSQGIRTYGYTF,TGTGCCAGCAGCCAAGGTATACGAACTTATGGCTACACCTTC
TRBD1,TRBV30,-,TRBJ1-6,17,CAWSDVTGVAYNSPLHF,TGTGCCTGGAGTGACGTTACAGGGGTAGCCTATAATTCACCCCTCCACTTT
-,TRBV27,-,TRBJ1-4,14,CASSLYGVNEKLFF,TGTGCCAGCAGTTTATACGGAGTCAATGAAAAACTGTTTTTT
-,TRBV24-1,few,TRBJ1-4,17,CAGWGVQGPLGREKLFF,TGTGCCGGATGGGGAGTCCAGGGCCCCTTAGGTAGGGAAAAACTGTTTTTT
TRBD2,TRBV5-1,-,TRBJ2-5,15,CASSVPSGSQETQYF,TGCGCCAGCAGCGTTCCTAGCGGGAGCCAAGAGACCCAGTACTTC
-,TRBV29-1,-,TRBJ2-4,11,CSVVFQNIQYF,TGCAGCGTTGTATTCCAAAACATTCAGTACTTC
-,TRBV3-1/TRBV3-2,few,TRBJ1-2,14,CASSQAATVVAYTF,TGTGCCAGCAGCCAAGCCGCGACAGTCGTCGCCTACACCTTC
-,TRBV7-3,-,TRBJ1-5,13,CASSKDVDQPQHF,TGTGCCAGCAGCAAGGACGTTGATCAGCCCCAGCATTTT
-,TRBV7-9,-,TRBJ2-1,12,CASSSDSLEQFF,TGTGCCAGCAGCTCGGACTCGCTGGAGCAGTTCTTC
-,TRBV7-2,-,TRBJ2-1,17,CASSSPPMAGNYNEQFF,TGTGCCAGCAGCTCACCACCCATGGCGGGGAACTACAATGAGCAGTTCTTC
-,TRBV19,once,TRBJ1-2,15,CASSIGGTNYYGYTF,TGTGCCAGTAGTATAGGTGGGACAAACTACTATGGCTACACCTTC
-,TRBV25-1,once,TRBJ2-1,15,CASSDPAGTKKTQFF,TGTGCCAGCAGTGATCCCGCCGGGACCAAGAAAACGCAGTTCTTC
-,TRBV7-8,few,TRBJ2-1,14,CASSLGDSLNEQFF,TGTGCCAGCAGCTTAGGGGACTCCTTAAATGAGCAGTTCTTC
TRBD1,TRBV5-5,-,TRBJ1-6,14,CASSQTGGNSPLHF,TGTGCCAGCAGCCAAACAGGGGGGAATTCACCCCTCCACTTT
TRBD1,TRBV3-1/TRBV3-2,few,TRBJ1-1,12,CASSLGQGEAFF,TGTGCCAGCAGCCTCGGACAGGGTGAGGCTTTCTTT
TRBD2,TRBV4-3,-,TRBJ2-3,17,CASSQGEAGGHTDTQYF,TGCGCCAGCAGCCAAGGCGAGGCGGGAGGACACACAGATACGCAGTATTTT
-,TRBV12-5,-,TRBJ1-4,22,CASGLVPRGVIRRDSTNEKLFF,TGTGCTAGTGGTTTGGTACCCCGTGGCGTTATACGTCGCGACTCAACTAATGAAAAACTGTTTTTT
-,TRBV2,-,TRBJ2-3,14,CASSELGLADTQYF,TGTGCCAGCAGTGAATTAGGGTTGGCAGATACGCAGTATTTT
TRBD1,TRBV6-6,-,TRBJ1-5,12,CASTRTGQPQHF,TGTGCCAGCACCAGGACAGGGCAGCCCCAGCATTTT
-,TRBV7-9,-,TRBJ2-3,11,CASSPLDTQYF,TGTGCCAGCAGCCCCCTTGATACGCAGTATTTT
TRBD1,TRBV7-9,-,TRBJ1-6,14,CASTGGAYNSPLHF,TGTGCCAGCACAGGGGGCGCCTATAATTCACCCCTCCACTTT
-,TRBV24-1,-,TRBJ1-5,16,CATSDLGTPPVQPQHF,TGTGCCACCAGTGACCTGGGCACCCCACCGGTTCAGCCCCAGCATTTT
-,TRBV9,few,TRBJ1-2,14,CASSVGIDSYGYTF,TGTGCCAGCAGCGTAGGGATAGACTCCTATGGCTACACCTTC
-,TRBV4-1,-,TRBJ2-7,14,CASSQDPPPHEQYF,TGCGCCAGCAGCCAAGATCCCCCCCCGCACGAGCAGTACTTC
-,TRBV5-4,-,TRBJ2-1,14,CASSPDRLLNEQFF,TGTGCCAGCAGTCCAGACCGCCTCCTCAATGAGCAGTTCTTC
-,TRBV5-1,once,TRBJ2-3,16,CASSLAPSGATDTQYF,TGCGCCAGCAGCTTGGCCCCTTCAGGGGCCACAGATACGCAGTATTTT
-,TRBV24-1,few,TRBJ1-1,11,CATSDIQGHVF,TGTGCCACCAGTGATATCCAAGGACATGTCTTT
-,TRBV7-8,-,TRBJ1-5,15,CASSLEGYSNQPQHF,TGTGCCAGCAGCTTAGAGGGTTATAGCAATCAGCCCCAGCATTTT
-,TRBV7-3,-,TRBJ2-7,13,CASSLGPSYEQYF,TGTGCCAGCAGCTTGGGACCTTCCTACGAGCAGTACTTC
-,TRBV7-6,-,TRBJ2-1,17,CASSLALGPSSYNEQFF,TGTGCCAGCAGCTTAGCTTTGGGGCCGAGCTCCTACAATGAGCAGTTCTTC
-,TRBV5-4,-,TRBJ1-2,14,CASSLLSGNHGYTF,TGTGCCAGCAGCTTGTTGTCCGGGAACCATGGCTACACCTTC
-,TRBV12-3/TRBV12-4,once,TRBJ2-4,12,CASSLDRVSWAF,TGTGCCAGCAGTTTAGATAGGGTCTCATGGGCCTTC
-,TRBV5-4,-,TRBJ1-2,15,CASSLAGGGDHGYTF,TGTGCCAGCAGCTTGGCCGGAGGAGGGGATCATGGCTACACCTTC
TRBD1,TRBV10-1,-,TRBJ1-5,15,CASSSMGDSGQPQHF,TGCGCCAGCAGTAGCATGGGGGACAGCGGGCAGCCCCAGCATTTT
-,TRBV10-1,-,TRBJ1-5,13,CASSGGGNQPQHF,TGCGCCAGCAGTGGAGGTGGCAATCAGCCCCAGCATTTT
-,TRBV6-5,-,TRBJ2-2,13,CASSYWGAGELFF,TGTGCCAGCAGTTACTGGGGGGCCGGGGAGCTGTTTTTT
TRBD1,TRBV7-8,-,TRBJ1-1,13,CASTGTGNTEAFF,TGTGCCAGTACCGGGACAGGTAACACTGAAGCTTTCTTT
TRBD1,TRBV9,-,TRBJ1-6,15,CASSVSGTGNSPLHF,TGTGCCAGCAGCGTTTCCGGGACAGGGAATTCACCCCTCCACTTT
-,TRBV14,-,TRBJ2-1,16,CASSQVAGGWDNEQFF,TGTGCCAGCAGCCAAGTAGCTGGGGGATGGGACAATGAGCAGTTCTTC
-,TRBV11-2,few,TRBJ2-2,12,CASSFNDGELFF,TGTGCCAGCAGCTTTAATGACGGGGAGCTGTTTTTT
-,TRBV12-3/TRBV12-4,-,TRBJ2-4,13,CASRSWGKNIQYF,TGTGCCAGCAGGTCGTGGGGGAAAAACATTCAGTACTTC
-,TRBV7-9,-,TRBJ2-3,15,CASSLGSQNPDTQYF,TGTGCCAGCAGCTTAGGATCCCAGAATCCAGATACGCAGTATTTT